Below are 25 T cell receptor beta chains sequenced from a single sample in a study of T cells in Graves' hyperthyroidism and ophthalmopathy. RNA transcripts served as the template for amplifying TCR beta CDR3 regions. An initial round of RT-PCR targeting the TCR CDR3 relied on the HTBI primer set. TCRdb fed the multiplex PCR reads into MiXCR, producing one record per CDR3 protein. The table lists approximately 490,000 distinct CDR3 sequences, less than 25% of them singletons. Input material: blood. The receptors here all came from a woman aged 70-85 years with Graves' ophthalmopathy.

This clonotype was recorded a few times. The V and J genes are TRBV29-1 and TRBJ1-2; D not certain. CDR1 is SQVTM and CDR2 is ANQGSEA in the germline V gene. V was trimmed by 4 bases and J by 4 bases, leaving 10 bases between them. This CDR3 has 12 residues. In DNA, the CDR3 is TGCAGCGTTGTAATAGGGCTCTATGGCTACACCTTC. Its protein is CSVVIGLYGYTF.

The V call is TRBV28, the J call TRBJ2-3; D is unclear. Germline V gives CDR1 MDHEN, CDR2 SYDVKM. The CDR3 extends over 13 amino acids. V was pared by 7 bases and J by 2 bases, with 10 bases between. CDR3 protein: CASTDSITDTQYF. CDR3 in DNA: TGTGCCAGCACGGATTCTATCACAGATACGCAGTATTTT.

There are many counts of this clonotype. V is TRBV6-1 and J is TRBJ1-1, with D possibly being TRBD1 (5 bases). V lost 5 bases, J lost 5 bases, and 9 bases lay in between. Germline V gene data show CDR1 as MNHNS and CDR2 as SASEGT. This CDR3 has 12 residues. The CDR3 loop reads CASSTTGTEAFF. The CDR3 DNA reads as TGTGCCAGCAGTACAACAGGAACTGAAGCTTTCTTT.

This clonotype was detected only a few times. V and J are TRBV6-2 or TRBV6-3 and TRBJ1-1, with D unclear. From germline, CDR1 is MNHEY and CDR2 SVGEGT. Trimming removed 5 bases from V and 4 bases from J, with 11 bases in between. The CDR3 runs to 13 residues. CDR3 nucleotides: TGTGCCAGCAGTACGAGTGAAGTCACTGAAGCTTTCTTT. Translation gives CASSTSEVTEAFF.

This clonotype was picked up many times. This rearrangement joins TRBV7-9 to TRBJ2-2, with TRBD1 matching over 7 bases. Trimming removed 5 bases from V and 0 bases from J; junction bases left unmatched: 3. This CDR3 spans 15 amino acids. The germline CDR1 and CDR2 sequences are SEHNR and FQNEAQ (reference sequence). The DNA for the CDR3 is TGTGCCAGCAGCCATGGACAGGCGAACACCGGGGAGCTGTTTTTT. Translating it yields CASSHGQANTGELFF.

This clonotype was observed a few times. The chain joins TRBV2 to TRBJ1-6; 7 bases match TRBD1. The V and J ends lost 3 bases and 8 bases, in that order; junction bases with no gene match: 7. The CDR3 runs 15 residues. CDR1 SNHLY and CDR2 FYNNEI come from the germline V gene. CDR3 protein: CASSEEGQAYSPLHF. CDR3 in DNA: TGTGCCAGCAGTGAGGAAGGACAGGCCTATTCACCCCTCCACTTT.

This clonotype was counted between two and nine times. A single base separates this from a much larger clone, so it may be a read error. The V and J genes are TRBV3-1 and TRBJ2-7; D might be TRBD2 (5 bases). The CDR3 runs 13 residues. Germline loops: CDR1 LGHDT, CDR2 YNNKEL (reference sequence). CDR3 nucleotides: TGTGCCAACAGCCAAGTGGACTCGTCTCCGCAGTACTTC. It specifies CANSQVDSSPQYF.

The rearrangement links TRBV3-1 to TRBJ1-4; unclear D gene. This CDR3 is 13 amino acids long. CDR1 and CDR2 from the germline V gene are LGHDT and YNNKEL (reference sequence). V was pared by 6 bases and J by 7 bases, with 12 bases between. CDR3 sequence (DNA): TGTGCCAGCAGACAATATTCCTCTGAAAAACTGTTTTTT. This gives the protein CASRQYSSEKLFF.

This clonotype was detected many times. V and J are TRBV12-3 or TRBV12-4 and TRBJ2-3, with no clear D. The CDR3 is 12 residues long. Trimming took off 2 bases at V and 6 bases at J, with 6 bases between the two ends. The CDR3: CASSLWADTQYF. The DNA for the CDR3 is TGTGCCAGCAGTTTATGGGCTGATACGCAGTATTTT.

This clonotype has only a few counts. The chain has TRBV27 and TRBJ1-4, with 11 bases aligning to TRBD1. The germline V gene has CDR1 MNHEY and CDR2 SMNVEV (reference sequence). CDR3 length: 14 residues. Trimming cost V 6 bases and J 7 bases; bases outside gene matches: 4. The CDR3 loop reads CASRSGTGGEKLFF. CDR3 in DNA: TGTGCCAGCAGATCCGGGACAGGGGGTGAAAAACTGTTTTTT.

This clonotype occurred many times. CDR3 sequence reads: CSARDPRSTDTQYF. CDR3 nucleotide sequence: TGCAGTGCTAGGGACCCCCGCAGCACAGATACGCAGTATTTT. The chain links TRBV20-1 to TRBJ2-3; D remains ambiguous. Germline V gene lookup returns CDR1 DFQATT and CDR2 SNEGSKA (reference sequence). The length of the CDR3 is 14 residues. V lost 3 bases, J lost 0 bases, and 10 bases lay in between.

This clonotype was seen only a few times. The chain employs TRBV7-9 and TRBJ1-4; a weak D match, TRBD1 (5 bases). The V and J ends lost 3 bases and 3 bases respectively, with 14 bases between them. From germline, CDR1 is SEHNR and CDR2 FQNEAQ (reference sequence). This CDR3 has 16 amino acids. This CDR3 reads CASSFIGSGANEKLFF. The CDR3 region has the DNA TGTGCCAGCAGCTTTATCGGCTCGGGGGCTAATGAAAAACTGTTTTTT.

This clonotype came up a few times. The chain combines TRBV3-1 with TRBJ1-4, with a possible D match to TRBD1 (5 bases). Per the germline V gene, CDR1 is LGHDT and CDR2 is YNNKEL (reference sequence). The ends were cut back, 6 bases at V and 5 bases at J, with 13 bases in the middle. There are 14 residues in the CDR3. The CDR3 sequence: CASSQTVTNEKLFF. The DNA of the CDR3 is TGTGCCAGCAGTCAGACAGTCACGAATGAAAAACTGTTTTTT.

In DNA form, the CDR3 reads TGTGCCAGCAGTTACTGGGGCAGGGGGCCGCAAAACATTCAGTACTTC. Its translation is CASSYWGRGPQNIQYF. The chain recombines TRBV6-5 with TRBJ2-4, with 8 bases that match TRBD1. V lost 1 base and J lost 5; bases outside the gene matches: 7. CDR3 length equals 16 residues. Per germline, CDR1 MNHEY and CDR2 SVGAGI.

The gene calls are TRBV29-1 and TRBJ1-4; D might be TRBD1 (5 bases). This CDR3 has 12 residues. V was pared by 6 bases and J by 8 bases, with 13 bases between. The germline gives CDR1 SQVTM, CDR2 ANQGSEA. CDR3 residues: CSVWGVEEKLFF. The CDR3 DNA sequence: TGCAGCGTCTGGGGGGTCGAGGAAAAACTGTTTTTT.

This clonotype was seen a handful of times. The V call is TRBV7-8, the J call TRBJ2-3; D remains ambiguous. The germline V and J ends were trimmed by 1 base and 0 bases, with 14 bases remaining between them. In germline, CDR1 is SGHVS, CDR2 FQNEAQ. The CDR3 contains 17 residues. The CDR3 region has the DNA TGTGCCAGCAGCTTAGGATTTGTTTCACCTAGCACAGATACGCAGTATTTT. Protein product: CASSLGFVSPSTDTQYF.

The gene calls are TRBV28 and TRBJ2-7, with 10 positions matching TRBD1. The V gene end was trimmed by 7 bases and the J gene end by 3 bases; junction bases not matched to a gene: 9. The CDR3 extends over 15 amino acids. Germline V lookup: CDR1 MDHEN, CDR2 SYDVKM. The DNA of the CDR3 is TGTGCCAGCAACCGACAGGGGGCTTTCGTCTACGAGCAGTACTTC. It translates to CASNRQGAFVYEQYF.

This chain connects TRBV24-1 to TRBJ2-2; the D call may be TRBD1 or TRBD2 (5 bases each). The CDR3 length is 16 residues. Trimming took 3 bases from V and 1 from J, leaving 11 bases between them. CDR1 and CDR2 (germline): KGHDR, SFDVKD. Here the CDR3 DNA reads TGTGCCACCAGTGATCCCGGGACGGGGAACACCGGGGAGCTGTTTTTT. Translating gives CATSDPGTGNTGELFF.

The chain links TRBV20-1 to TRBJ2-7, with 11 bases identical to TRBD2. The CDR3 extends over 12 amino acids. The germline CDR1 and CDR2 sequences are DFQATT and SNEGSKA (reference sequence). Trimming removed 1 base from V and 7 bases from J; junction bases left unmatched: 0. DNA for the CDR3: TGCAGTGCTAGAGGACTAGCGGGAGAGCAGTACTTC. Translated, it gives CSARGLAGEQYF.

This clonotype showed up many times. The chain joins TRBV12-3 or TRBV12-4 to TRBJ2-1, with a weak D call TRBD2 (7 bases). The ends were cut back, 5 bases at V and 0 bases at J, with 23 bases in the middle. The CDR3 contains 19 residues. This CDR3 is CASSLPRGRARGSYNEQFF. The CDR3 region has the DNA TGTGCCAGCAGTCTTCCCCGTGGGAGGGCCAGGGGCTCCTACAATGAGCAGTTCTTC.

The rearrangement joins TRBV5-1 to TRBJ2-5; maybe TRBD1 (6 bases). CDR1 is SGHRS and CDR2 is YFSETQ in the germline V gene. V was cut by 2 bases and J by 4 bases, with 15 bases left in between. The CDR3 length is 15 residues. CDR3 amino acids: CASSFSTGQGETQYF. The CDR3, as DNA: TGCGCCAGCAGCTTTTCTACAGGGCAAGGAGAGACCCAGTACTTC.

This clonotype was observed a few times. The chain employs TRBV30 and TRBJ1-1; D perhaps matches TRBD1 (5 bases). The V end was cut by 8 bases, the J end by 0 bases, with 16 bases between. The CDR3 has 14 amino acids. The germline V gene has CDR1 GTSNPN and CDR2 SVGIG (reference sequence). This CDR3 reads CARGATDMNTEAFF. CDR3 nucleotide sequence: TGTGCCCGGGGCGCGACGGACATGAACACTGAAGCTTTCTTT.

This sequence joins TRBV18 and TRBJ1-1, with 7 bases aligning to TRBD1. CDR1 is KGHSH, CDR2 LQKENI, per germline. The CDR3 has 14 residues. Germline trimming cut 0 bases from V and 6 bases from J; bases unmatched to any gene: 4. In nucleotides, the CDR3 is TGTGCCAGCTCACCACCGACGGACAGGTCTGAAGCTTTCTTT. Translating it yields CASSPPTDRSEAFF.

In this sample, this clonotype turned up a few times. The chain's CDR3 is CSATGLALAAFF. In DNA, the CDR3 is TGCAGTGCTACAGGTCTAGCCCTTGCAGCTTTCTTT. The chain carries TRBV20-1 and TRBJ1-1; no reliable D call. Germline V lookup: CDR1 DFQATT, CDR2 SNEGSKA (reference sequence). This CDR3 has 12 residues. Trimming shortened V by 4 bases and J by 10 bases, and 16 bases separated the two germline ends.

This clonotype was seen many times. The chain uses TRBV13 and TRBJ2-5; the D gene is possibly TRBD2 (5 bases). Germline V lookup: CDR1 PRHDT, CDR2 FYEKMQ (reference sequence). There are 13 residues in the CDR3. V shed 5 bases and J shed 4 bases, with 11 bases lying between them. CDR3 nucleotide sequence: TGTGCCAGCAGCCTAACTAGAGGAGAGACCCAGTACTTC. Its protein product is CASSLTRGETQYF.